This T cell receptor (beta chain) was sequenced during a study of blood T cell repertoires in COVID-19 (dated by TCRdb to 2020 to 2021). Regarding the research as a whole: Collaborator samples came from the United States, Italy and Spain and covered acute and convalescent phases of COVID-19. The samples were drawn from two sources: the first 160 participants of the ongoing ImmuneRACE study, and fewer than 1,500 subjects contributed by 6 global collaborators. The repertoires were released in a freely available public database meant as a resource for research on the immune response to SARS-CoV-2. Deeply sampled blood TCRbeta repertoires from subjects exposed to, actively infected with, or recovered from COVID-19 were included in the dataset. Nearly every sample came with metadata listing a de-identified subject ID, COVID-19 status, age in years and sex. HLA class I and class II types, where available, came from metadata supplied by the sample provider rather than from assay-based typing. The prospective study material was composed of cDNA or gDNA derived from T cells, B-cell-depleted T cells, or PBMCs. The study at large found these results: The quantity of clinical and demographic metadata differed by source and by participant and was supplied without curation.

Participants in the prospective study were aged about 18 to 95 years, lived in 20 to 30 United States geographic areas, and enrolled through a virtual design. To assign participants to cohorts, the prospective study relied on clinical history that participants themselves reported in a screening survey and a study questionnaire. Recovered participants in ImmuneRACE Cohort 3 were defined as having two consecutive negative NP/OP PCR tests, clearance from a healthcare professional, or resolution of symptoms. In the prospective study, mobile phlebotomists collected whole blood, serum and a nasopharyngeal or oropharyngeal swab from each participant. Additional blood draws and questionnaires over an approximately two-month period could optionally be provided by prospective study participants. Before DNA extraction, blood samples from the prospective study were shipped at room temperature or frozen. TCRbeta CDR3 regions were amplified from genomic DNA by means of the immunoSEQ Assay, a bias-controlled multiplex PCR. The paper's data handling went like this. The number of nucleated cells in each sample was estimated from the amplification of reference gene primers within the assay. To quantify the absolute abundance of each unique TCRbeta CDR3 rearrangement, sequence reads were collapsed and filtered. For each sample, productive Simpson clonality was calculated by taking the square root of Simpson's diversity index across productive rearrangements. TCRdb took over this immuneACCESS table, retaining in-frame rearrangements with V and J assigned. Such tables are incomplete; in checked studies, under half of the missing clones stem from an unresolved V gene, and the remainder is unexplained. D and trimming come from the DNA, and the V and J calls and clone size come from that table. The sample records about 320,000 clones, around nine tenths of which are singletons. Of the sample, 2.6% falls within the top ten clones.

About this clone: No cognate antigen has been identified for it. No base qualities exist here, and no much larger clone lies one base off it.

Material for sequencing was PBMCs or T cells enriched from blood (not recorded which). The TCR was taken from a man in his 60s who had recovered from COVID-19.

The DNA is TGTGCCATCGCGGTGGCGGGTTCGCGGGCTAACTATGGCTACACCTTC. This is translated as CAIAVAGSRANYGYTF. The V gene is TRBV10-3 and the J gene is TRBJ1-2; the D gene remains uncertain. From the cysteine through the phenylalanine, the CDR3 covers 16 amino acids. Here the CDR3 DNA is all that survives: 48 bases in frame from base 1. Between the V and J ends, shortened by 8 bases and 0 bases respectively, the junction contains 19 bases. The germline V gene specifies ENHRY as CDR1 and SYGVKD as CDR2.